This section outlines one TCR beta chain sequence together with its context. What it binds is unknown. These data originate in a study of cytomegalovirus exposure and HLA in healthy donors. Study-level points and caveats: Reports indicated that the classifier achieved high specificity and sensitivity in diagnosing cytomegalovirus status. Of the V segments, some could not be distinguished, including TRBV6-2 and TRBV6-3, and were excluded.

Researchers ran the PCR with 60 Vbeta and 13 Jbeta primers. As handled by the study authors: A later analysis tallied tens of millions of unique TCR beta chains, 10 million to 12 million of them shared. Produced via immunoSEQ multiplex PCR; TCRdb's table is partial and in-frame only. V and J calls and clone size are given by that table; D and trimming were obtained from the DNA. The table has approximately 100,000 clones, roughly 69% seen once. Germline assignment: CDR1 MNHEY and CDR2 SMNVEV (reference sequence). This CDR3 spans 13 amino acids. V dropped 5 bases and J dropped 6 bases, with 13 bases sitting between them.

The chain carries TRBV27 and TRBJ1-1; D perhaps matches TRBD1 (5 bases). The TCR originated in a man aged 50-59 years in good health and CMV-seropositive. Sequencing was performed on PBMCs. The CDR3 DNA sequence: TGTGCCAGCAGTCTCATGAAGGGGCCTGAAGCTTTCTTT. Amino acid sequence: CASSLMKGPEAFF.